These 26 T cell receptor beta chains share one sample of origin, sequenced in a study of siplizumab effects on memory and regulatory T cells. Using immunoSEQ multiplex PCR, the repertoire was profiled, and TCRdb retains in-frame clones only, with some absent. The sample lists tens of thousands of clones, approximately 82% occurring once. The sequencing sample was made of memory CD4+ T cells sorted from blood. Receptors originate from a human donor in good health.

The J gene is TRBJ2-3, the V gene TRBV5-1; TRBD2 matches 8 bases. Germline V gene lookup returns CDR1 SGHRS and CDR2 YFSETQ. This CDR3 region has 15 residues. Germline trimming cut 4 bases from V and 4 bases from J; bases unmatched to any gene: 8. The CDR3 DNA follows: TGCGCCAGCAGCCCGGCTAGCGGGCCGGCAGATACGCAGTATTTT. Its protein is CASSPASGPADTQYF.

The chain has TRBV5-4 and TRBJ2-2, with 10 bases matching TRBD2. V trimming: 4 bases; J trimming: 6 bases; junction bases outside the gene matches: 9. The CDR3 spans 16 residues. Germline V gene data show CDR1 as SGHNT and CDR2 as YYREEE (reference sequence). CDR3 nucleotide sequence: TGTGCCAGCAGCCCTCTAGCGGGAGAACTATCCGGGGAGCTGTTTTTT. It codes for CASSPLAGELSGELFF.

The V gene is TRBV7-9, the J gene TRBJ2-1; 13 positions match TRBD2. The CDR3 is 14 amino acids. With V trimmed by 5 bases and J by 7 bases, 2 bases remained unmatched. Germline V gene data show CDR1 as SEHNR and CDR2 as FQNEAQ (reference sequence). The chain's CDR3 is CASSAGLAGNEQFF. The CDR3 DNA follows: TGTGCCAGCAGCGCGGGACTAGCGGGGAATGAGCAGTTCTTC.

The chain links TRBV5-6 to TRBJ1-2; 9 bases are shared with TRBD1. Looked up from germline, CDR1 is SGHDT and CDR2 is YYEEEE. The V segment lost 4 bases and the J segment 2 bases; nucleotides outside the gene matches: 9. The CDR3 length is 16 residues. CDR3 region: CASSRSTGGRNYGYTF. As DNA, the CDR3 is TGTGCCAGCAGCCGCTCGACAGGGGGAAGGAACTATGGCTACACCTTC.

The chain employs TRBV5-5 and TRBJ2-5; 8 bases map to TRBD1. CDR1 is SGHKS, CDR2 YYEKEE, per germline (reference sequence). The V segment lost 0 bases and the J segment 5 bases; nucleotides outside the gene matches: 9. There are 16 residues in the CDR3. The CDR3 bases are TGTGCCAGCAGCTTGGCCGTGACAGGGGTAATGGAGACCCAGTACTTC. Translation: CASSLAVTGVMETQYF. Variable domain in full (rest from reference TRBV5-5 and TRBJ2-5): DAGVTQSPTHLIKTRGQQVTLRCSPISGHKSVSWYQQVLGQGPQFIFQYYEKEERGRGNFPDRFSARQFPNYSSELNVNALLLGDSALYLCASSLAVTGVMETQYFGPGTRLLVL.

This clone was recorded a few times. This chain's CDR3 is CASSHSLDRDYEQYF. The CDR3 coding sequence is TGTGCCAGCAGCCATAGTCTCGACAGGGACTACGAGCAGTACTTC. The rearrangement uses TRBV4-2 and TRBJ2-7; 7 bases match TRBD1. Per the germline V gene, CDR1 is LGHNA and CDR2 is YNFKEQ. Trimming at V came to 3 bases and at J to 3 bases, leaving 8 bases not matched to a gene. CDR3 size: 15 residues.

The rearrangement uses TRBV29-1 and TRBJ2-2; 8 bases align to TRBD1. The CDR3 runs to 14 residues. Trimming at V came to 6 bases and at J to 0 bases, leaving 3 bases not matched to a gene. In germline, CDR1 is SQVTM, CDR2 ANQGSEA. For the CDR3, the DNA is TGCAGCGTAGGACAGGGCGCGAACACCGGGGAGCTGTTTTTT. This codes for CSVGQGANTGELFF.

V gene TRBV5-1 combines with J gene TRBJ2-3; no clear D. The CDR3 has 16 amino acids. Germline assignment: CDR1 SGHRS and CDR2 YFSETQ. The V end lost 9 bases, the J end lost 5 bases, and 25 bases lay between the germline ends. The CDR3 region has the DNA TGCGCCACCGCGAGCCAACTTAGCAGTAAGAGAGATACGCAGTATTTT. It codes for CATASQLSSKRDTQYF. Filled out from reference TRBV5-1 and TRBJ2-3, the complete variable domain reads KAGVTQTPRYLIKTRGQQVTLSCSPISGHRSVSWYQQTPGQGLQFLFEYFSETQRNKGNFPGRFSGRQFSNSRSEMNVSTLELGDSALYLCATASQLSSKRDTQYFGPGTRLTVL.

The CDR3 sequence: CATTTGTGNTIYF. DNA for the CDR3: TGTGCCACCACCACAGGGACTGGAAACACCATATATTTT. The chain uses TRBV18 and TRBJ1-3, with TRBD1 as a possible D gene (6 bases). Germline V gene data show CDR1 as KGHSH and CDR2 as LQKENI. The germline V and J ends were trimmed by 10 bases and 2 bases, with 12 bases remaining between them. The CDR3 totals 13 residues.

V usage is TRBV7-2 and J usage is TRBJ2-7, with D uncertain. CDR3 length: 11 residues. With 5 bases removed from V and 1 base from J, the gap between germline ends came to 3 bases. CDR1 is SGHTA, CDR2 FQGNSA, per germline. The CDR3 coding sequence is TGTGCCAGCAGCCTTTCCTACGAGCAGTACTTC. Translated, it gives CASSLSYEQYF.

The chain carries TRBV27 and TRBJ2-5, with TRBD1 as a possible D gene (5 bases). The CDR3 runs 13 residues. Trimming removed 3 bases at V and 7 bases at J, with 12 bases between. Germline lookup yields CDR1 MNHEY and CDR2 SMNVEV (reference sequence). The CDR3 sequence: CASSLNRRGTQYF. The CDR3 DNA sequence: TGTGCCAGCAGTTTGAACAGGAGAGGGACCCAGTACTTC.

The genes are TRBV11-3 and TRBJ2-2; D is undetermined. CDR3 size: 14 residues. In germline, CDR1 is SGHNT, CDR2 YENEEA. Trimming took 2 bases from V and 4 from J, leaving 8 bases between them. The CDR3 DNA follows: TGTGCCAGCAGCTTACGTATGGGCACCGGGGAGCTGTTTTTT. As protein: CASSLRMGTGELFF.

The chain combines TRBV2 with TRBJ2-2, with 8 nucleotides matching TRBD2. The CDR3 loop spans 16 amino acids. Per the germline V gene, CDR1 is SNHLY and CDR2 is FYNNEI. V was pared by 7 bases and J by 3 bases, with 10 bases of the junction left unmatched. The CDR3 coding sequence is TGTGCCAGCACTCCCCGGGGGGGCCGGGACACCGGGGAGCTGTTTTTT. Protein: CASTPRGGRDTGELFF. Together with reference TRBV2 and TRBJ2-2, the CDR3 gives the full variable domain: EPEVTQTPSHQVTQMGQEVILRCVPISNHLYFYWYRQILGQKVEFLVSFYNNEISEKSEIFDDQFSVERPDGSNFTLKIRSTKLEDSAMYFCASTPRGGRDTGELFFGEGSRLTVL.

In this sample, this clone turned up once. The rearrangement links TRBV6-5 to TRBJ1-6; 9 bases match TRBD1. Germline V gene data show CDR1 as MNHEY and CDR2 as SVGAGI. This CDR3 region has 15 residues. The V and J ends lost 8 bases and 5 bases, in that order; junction bases with no gene match: 7. DNA for the CDR3: TGTGCCAGCGGCACAACAGGGGGCCATAATTCACCCCTCCACTTT. Protein: CASGTTGGHNSPLHF.

The chain is built from TRBV29-1 and TRBJ1-3, with 9 bases matching TRBD1. The V segment lost 7 bases and the J segment 4 bases; nucleotides outside the gene matches: 11. This CDR3 is 15 amino acids long. The germline V gene has CDR1 SQVTM and CDR2 ANQGSEA. CDR3 DNA: TGCAGCGGCGGAGAGGGACAGGGTGCAGGAAACACCATATATTTT. Protein product: CSGGEGQGAGNTIYF. Variable domain in full (rest from reference TRBV29-1 and TRBJ1-3): SAVISQKPSRDICQRGTSLTIQCQVDSQVTMMFWYRQQPGQSLTLIATANQGSEATYESGFVIDKFPISRPNLTFSTLTVSNMSPEDSSIYLCSGGEGQGAGNTIYFGEGSWLTVV.

The chain links TRBV5-6 to TRBJ1-1; D possibly corresponds to TRBD1 (5 bases). The CDR3 contains 18 residues. Per germline, CDR1 SGHDT and CDR2 YYEEEE. With 4 bases removed from V and 4 bases from J, the gap between germline ends came to 26 bases. The CDR3 reads CASSPHLLQTAFITEAFF. The CDR3 region has the DNA TGTGCCAGCAGCCCACATCTACTTCAGACAGCCTTTATCACTGAAGCTTTCTTT.

The chain links TRBV18 to TRBJ2-5, with 14 bases matching TRBD2. The junction had 9 bases not matched to a gene; V was cut back by 4 bases and J by 2 bases. Germline CDR1 reads KGHSH; CDR2 reads LQKENI. The CDR3 consists of 18 residues. CDR3 sequence reads: CASSLGLAGGPNQETQYF. For the CDR3, the DNA is TGTGCCAGCTCACTCGGACTAGCGGGGGGCCCAAATCAAGAGACCCAGTACTTC.

This clone occurred once. The rearrangement links TRBV5-1 to TRBJ2-3; 7 nucleotides agree with TRBD2. The germline V gene has CDR1 SGHRS and CDR2 YFSETQ. The V and J ends lost 0 bases and 6 bases, in that order; junction bases with no gene match: 10. This CDR3 region has 16 residues. In nucleotides, the CDR3 is TGCGCCAGCAGCTTGGGTCAAAGCGGGATTATGGATACGCAGTATTTT. It is translated as CASSLGQSGIMDTQYF. The variable domain in full, completed from reference TRBV5-1 and TRBJ2-3, reads KAGVTQTPRYLIKTRGQQVTLSCSPISGHRSVSWYQQTPGQGLQFLFEYFSETQRNKGNFPGRFSGRQFSNSRSEMNVSTLELGDSALYLCASSLGQSGIMDTQYFGPGTRLTVL.

The chain employs TRBV18 and TRBJ1-5, with no clear D. Germline V lookup: CDR1 KGHSH, CDR2 LQKENI. Trimming stripped 6 bases from V and 7 bases from J, with 13 bases between. This CDR3 spans 13 amino acids. This CDR3 reads CASSDDSGQPQHF. For the CDR3, the DNA is TGTGCCAGCTCGGACGACTCGGGACAGCCCCAGCATTTT. Drawing the rest from reference TRBV18 and TRBJ1-5, the complete variable domain is NAGVMQNPRHLVRRRGQEARLRCSPMKGHSHVYWYRQLPEEGLKFMVYLQKENIIDESGMPKERFSAEFPKEGPSILRIQQVVRGDSAAYFCASSDDSGQPQHFGDGTRLSIL.

The chain couples TRBV7-2 to TRBJ2-2; D is uncertain. Looked up from germline, CDR1 is SGHTA and CDR2 is FQGNSA. This CDR3 has 16 residues. Trimming took 1 base from V and 0 from J, leaving 9 bases between them. The CDR3 DNA reads TGTGCCAGCAGCTTAGTACGTCCCGCGAACACCGGGGAGCTGTTTTTT. Translated: CASSLVRPANTGELFF.

This chain links TRBV5-4 with TRBJ1-2; TRBD1 matches 12 bases. This CDR3 comprises 15 residues. Germline lookup yields CDR1 SGHNT and CDR2 YYREEE (reference sequence). V dropped 6 bases and J dropped 8; count of bases not matched to a gene: 11. The CDR3 region is CASTAGGQGAWGYTF. The CDR3 nucleotides are TGTGCCAGCACCGCAGGGGGACAGGGGGCCTGGGGCTACACCTTC.

V is TRBV5-1 and J is TRBJ2-5, with D possibly matching TRBD2 (6 bases). The CDR3 has 14 amino acids. Trimming cost V 4 bases and J 5 bases, with 15 bases left between them. Per the germline V gene, CDR1 is SGHRS and CDR2 is YFSETQ. The CDR3 bases are TGCGCCAGCAGCGGGGGGACTCTGACTGAGACCCAGTACTTC. Translating gives CASSGGTLTETQYF.

The rearrangement uses TRBV19 and TRBJ2-2; tentative D call: TRBD1 (5 bases). The V end was cut by 7 bases, the J end by 3 bases, with 18 bases between. CDR1 is LNHDA and CDR2 is SQIVND in the germline V gene (reference sequence). The CDR3 contains 16 residues. The chain's CDR3 is CASKPGPSRDTGELFF. The CDR3 region has the DNA TGTGCCAGTAAACCAGGCCCAAGCAGGGACACCGGGGAGCTGTTTTTT.

V and J are TRBV2 and TRBJ2-6; the D is unclear. The CDR3 is 14 residues long. CDR1 is SNHLY, CDR2 FYNNEI, per germline. V was clipped by 7 bases and J by 1 base, with 8 bases between them. The CDR3 sequence is CASNLLSGANVLTF. The CDR3 DNA reads as TGTGCCAGCAATCTATTGTCTGGGGCCAACGTCCTGACTTTC. Full variable domain (remainder filled in from reference TRBV2 and TRBJ2-6): EPEVTQTPSHQVTQMGQEVILRCVPISNHLYFYWYRQILGQKVEFLVSFYNNEISEKSEIFDDQFSVERPDGSNFTLKIRSTKLEDSAMYFCASNLLSGANVLTFGAGSRLTVL.

This chain joins TRBV6-6 and TRBJ2-5, with TRBD2 matching 10 bases. Germline lookup yields CDR1 MNHNY and CDR2 SVGAGI (reference sequence). This CDR3 spans 16 amino acids. With 2 bases clipped from V and 4 bases from J, the junction kept 7 bases outside the gene matches. CDR3 bases: TGTGCCAGCAGTTACCTTGGGACTAGCGTCTTAGAGACCCAGTACTTC. This sequence encodes CASSYLGTSVLETQYF.

The genes are TRBV29-1 and TRBJ1-2, with D maybe TRBD1 (5 bases). The ends were cut back, 6 bases at V and 8 bases at J, with 19 bases in the middle. The CDR3 runs to 13 residues. Germline V gene sequence: CDR1 SQVTM, CDR2 ANQGSEA. The CDR3 reads CSVQGDQGGGYTF. In nucleotides, the CDR3 is TGCAGCGTCCAAGGGGACCAGGGAGGAGGCTACACCTTC.